These 32 T cell receptor beta chains were all obtained from the same sample, sequenced in a study of cytomegalovirus exposure and HLA in healthy donors. The primer mix had 60 Vbeta and 13 Jbeta primers. Here immunoSEQ multiplex PCR was the method, and the copy in TCRdb shows in-frame clones only, minus some. The table includes about 300,000 clones, 70% to 90% detected once. The sequenced sample consisted of PBMCs. The receptor source for this set is a man aged 35 to 55 in good health and CMV-seropositive.

The chain carries TRBV19 and TRBJ1-2, with D perhaps matching TRBD1 (5 bases). Germline loops: CDR1 LNHDA, CDR2 SQIVND (reference sequence). This CDR3 has 14 amino acids. The V end was cut by 5 bases, the J end by 2 bases, with 12 bases between. Here the CDR3 DNA reads TGTGCCAGTAGTCCCGGCGGGGGGAACTATGGCTACACCTTC. Encoded protein: CASSPGGGNYGYTF.

With respect to this clone: Mismatch with germline at one junction end may stem from a read error. The rearrangement uses TRBV7-9 and TRBJ1-4; the match to TRBD1 covers 9 bases. The germline CDR1 and CDR2 sequences are SEHNR and FQNEAQ (reference sequence). The CDR3 is 16 residues long. The CDR3 sequence: CSSSLPRDRAFEKLFF. The CDR3 DNA follows: TGTTCCAGCAGCTTACCTCGGGACAGGGCTTTTGAAAAACTGTTTTTT.

In its sample, this clone was seen once. J is TRBJ2-1 and V is TRBV19; 8 bases are a match to TRBD2. With V trimmed by 11 bases and J by 2 bases, 5 bases remained unmatched. CDR1 LNHDA and CDR2 SQIVND come from the germline V gene (reference sequence). The CDR3 runs to 13 residues. CDR3 in amino acids: CAAAGGPYNEQFF. The CDR3 DNA is TGTGCCGCCGCGGGGGGCCCCTACAATGAGCAGTTCTTC. The full variable domain, in which reference TRBV19 and TRBJ2-1 provide the parts outside the CDR3, is DGGITQSPKYLFRKEGQNVTLSCEQNLNHDAMYWYRQDPGQGLRLIYYSQIVNDFQKGDIAEGYSVSREKKESFPLTVTSAQKNPTAFYLCAAAGGPYNEQFFGPGTRLTVL.

This clone was seen more than once but under ten times. This chain joins TRBV6-6 and TRBJ2-7, with D possibly TRBD1 on 6 matching bases. Germline loops: CDR1 MNHNY, CDR2 SVGAGI (reference sequence). This CDR3 comprises 14 residues. V lost 5 bases, J lost 6 bases, and 17 bases lay in between. DNA for the CDR3: TGTGCCAGCAGTCCAGGACAGTTGATTCTCGAGCAGTACTTC. Protein product: CASSPGQLILEQYF.

This chain joins TRBV5-1 and TRBJ1-2, with D perhaps matching TRBD1 (6 bases). The germline CDR1 and CDR2 sequences are SGHRS and YFSETQ. The length of the CDR3 is 15 residues. V was cut by 1 base and J by 8 bases, with 18 bases left in between. For the CDR3, the DNA is TGCGCCAGCAGCTTGAGCGGGGGCGCACAGACCGGCTACACCTTC. It encodes CASSLSGGAQTGYTF.

The genes are TRBV5-8 and TRBJ2-3; the D gene is possibly TRBD1 (5 bases). This CDR3 region has 16 residues. Trimming took off 4 bases at V and 5 bases at J, with 20 bases between the two ends. Germline V lookup: CDR1 SGHTS, CDR2 YDEGEE. The CDR3 sequence is CASSPLTAHTGDTQYF. Written as DNA, the CDR3 is TGTGCCAGCAGCCCTCTGACAGCGCACACGGGAGATACGCAGTATTTT.

The rearrangement joins TRBV4-2 to TRBJ2-5; the D gene is possibly TRBD1 (6 bases). This CDR3 region has 14 residues. Trimming removed 9 bases from V and 3 bases from J, with 17 bases in between. In germline, CDR1 is LGHNA, CDR2 YNFKEQ. The DNA for the CDR3 is TGTGCCAGTAGGATGGGGGCAGAGGAAGAGACCCAGTACTTC. Translation gives CASRMGAEEETQYF.

The rearrangement uses TRBV12-5 and TRBJ2-3; 8 nucleotides match TRBD2. CDR1 is LGHNT, CDR2 FRNRAP, per germline. The CDR3 runs 19 residues. V was clipped by 1 base and J by 2 bases; unmatched bases: 14. The DNA of the CDR3 is TGTGCTAGTGGTTTGGGTCTTACCTCGGATAGCGGGGACACAGATACGCAGTATTTT. Protein: CASGLGLTSDSGDTDTQYF.

This clone appeared a single time. The chain carries TRBV27 and TRBJ2-7; 10 positions match TRBD1. The CDR3 is 15 residues long. V was pared by 5 bases and J by 4 bases, with 8 bases of the junction left unmatched. Germline values: CDR1 MNHEY, CDR2 SMNVEV (reference sequence). CDR3 region: CASSAYPGQGYEQYF. The DNA for the CDR3 is TGTGCCAGCAGTGCCTATCCGGGACAGGGGTACGAGCAGTACTTC.

The J gene is TRBJ2-7, the V gene TRBV5-4; 9 nucleotides match TRBD2. This CDR3 is 15 amino acids long. Looked up from germline, CDR1 is SGHNT and CDR2 is YYREEE (reference sequence). V dropped 0 bases and J dropped 4; count of bases not matched to a gene: 5. CDR3 coding DNA: TGTGCCAGCAGCTTGGGCGGGAGGGCCCGTTACGAGCAGTACTTC. Its translation is CASSLGGRARYEQYF. Filled out from reference TRBV5-4 and TRBJ2-7, the complete variable domain reads ETGVTQSPTHLIKTRGQQVTLRCSSQSGHNTVSWYQQALGQGPQFIFQYYREEENGRGNFPPRFSGLQFPNYSSELNVNALELDDSALYLCASSLGGRARYEQYFGPGTRLTVT.

Notes on this clone: Germline is not matched at one junction end, which may reflect a read error. The rearrangement uses TRBV7-9 and TRBJ2-7; D is perhaps TRBD2 (5 bases). CDR1 SEHNR and CDR2 FQNEAQ come from the germline V gene (reference sequence). CDR3 length equals 15 residues. CDR3 DNA sequence: TGTTCCAGCAGCGGTGCGGGTCGAAGCTCCTACGAGCAGTACTTC. Its translation: CSSSGAGRSSYEQYF. The full variable domain, with the rest looked up from reference TRBV7-9 and TRBJ2-7, is DTGVSQNPRHKITKRGQNVTFRCDPISEHNRLYWYRQTLGQGPEFLTYFQNEAQLEKSRLLSDRFSAERPKGSFSTLEIQRTEQGDSAMYLCSSSGAGRSSYEQYFGPGTRLTVT.

This rearrangement joins TRBV30 to TRBJ2-7; TRBD2 agrees at 7 bases. V shed 1 base, J shed 0 bases, and the junction held 9 bases outside the gene matches. The CDR3 is made up of 16 amino acids. Germline V gene lookup returns CDR1 GTSNPN and CDR2 SVGIG (reference sequence). The CDR3 here is CAWSGLGGPSSYEQYF. The CDR3 nucleotides read TGTGCCTGGAGTGGTTTGGGAGGGCCCTCCTCCTACGAGCAGTACTTC.

This chain connects TRBV2 to TRBJ2-5; D gene uncertain. The CDR3 is made up of 14 amino acids. V lost 3 bases, J lost 3 bases, and 11 bases lay in between. Germline CDR1 and CDR2: SNHLY and FYNNEI. Here the CDR3 reads CASSDLLGEETQYF. Written as DNA, the CDR3 is TGTGCCAGCAGTGATTTATTGGGCGAAGAGACCCAGTACTTC. Together with reference TRBV2 and TRBJ2-5, the CDR3 gives the full variable domain: EPEVTQTPSHQVTQMGQEVILRCVPISNHLYFYWYRQILGQKVEFLVSFYNNEISEKSEIFDDQFSVERPDGSNFTLKIRSTKLEDSAMYFCASSDLLGEETQYFGPGTRLLVL.

J is TRBJ1-2 and V is TRBV27; tentatively, D is TRBD1 (6 bases). V was clipped by 3 bases and J by 5 bases, with 13 bases between them. The CDR3 runs 14 residues. The V gene's germline CDR1 is MNHEY and CDR2 SMNVEV (reference sequence). In DNA, the CDR3 is TGTGCCAGCAGTTTGTCAGGGGTTCGGTATGGCTACACCTTC. The encoded protein is CASSLSGVRYGYTF.

This chain links TRBV18 with TRBJ2-7; 7 bases line up with TRBD1. V trimming: 1 base; J trimming: 2 bases; junction bases outside the gene matches: 11. The CDR3 covers 17 residues. From germline, CDR1 is KGHSH and CDR2 LQKENI. This CDR3 reads CASSPQLMRGTAYEQYF. The CDR3 nucleotides read TGTGCCAGCTCACCACAACTGATGAGGGGGACAGCCTACGAGCAGTACTTC.

The chain joins TRBV5-4 to TRBJ2-1; 8 bases agree with TRBD1. CDR3 length equals 18 residues. After removal of 4 bases from V and 0 bases from J, the junction contained 12 bases not matched to a gene. Germline lookup yields CDR1 SGHNT and CDR2 YYREEE (reference sequence). The CDR3 sequence: CASSPGDRPQSSYNEQFF. Here the CDR3 DNA reads TGTGCCAGCAGCCCGGGGGACAGGCCGCAGAGCTCCTACAATGAGCAGTTCTTC.

This rearrangement joins TRBV28 to TRBJ1-4, with 8 bases lining up with TRBD1. Germline CDR1 and CDR2: MDHEN and SYDVKM. This CDR3 has 19 amino acids. J was trimmed by 0 bases and V by 5 bases; bases with no gene match: 14. The CDR3 DNA reads TGTGCCAGCAGTCTCCGGGACAGGCTTCTGAGAGCAACTAATGAAAAACTGTTTTTT. Translated: CASSLRDRLLRATNEKLFF.

The chain recombines TRBV27 with TRBJ2-7; perhaps TRBD2 as D (5 bases). The CDR3 runs 13 residues. Germline-derived CDR1 and CDR2 are MNHEY and SMNVEV (reference sequence). V gave up 2 bases and J gave up 0 bases, with 5 bases separating them. The chain's CDR3 is CASSLTSSYEQYF. The CDR3 DNA sequence: TGTGCCAGCAGTTTAACTAGCTCCTACGAGCAGTACTTC.

The chain employs TRBV7-6 and TRBJ2-3; D possibly corresponds to TRBD2 (5 bases). Trimming left V 5 bases short and J 1 base short, with 10 bases between. This CDR3 has 14 amino acids. Per germline, CDR1 SGHVS and CDR2 FNYEAQ. In DNA, the CDR3 is TGTGCCAGCAGCCCCTCTAGCCGCACAGATACGCAGTATTTT. It codes for CASSPSSRTDTQYF.

V is TRBV30 and J is TRBJ2-3; TRBD2 is a possible D gene (7 bases). Germline V gene lookup returns CDR1 GTSNPN and CDR2 SVGIG (reference sequence). The CDR3 has 15 residues. Deletions cut 3 bases from V and 5 bases from J, with 18 bases between. Here the CDR3 reads CAWSRVGGAGDTQYF. DNA for the CDR3: TGTGCCTGGAGCCGCGTGGGGGGGGCGGGAGATACGCAGTATTTT.

This chain uses TRBV6-6 with TRBJ1-4, with 9 bases lining up with TRBD1. The CDR3 runs to 14 residues. V was pared by 6 bases and J by 5 bases, with 4 bases of the junction left unmatched. The germline CDR1 and CDR2 sequences are MNHNY and SVGAGI (reference sequence). This CDR3 reads CASRRQGENEKLFF. Written as DNA, the CDR3 is TGTGCCAGCAGAAGACAGGGGGAAAATGAAAAACTGTTTTTT.

This chain links TRBV28 with TRBJ2-1, with a weak D call TRBD2 (6 bases). Germline lookup yields CDR1 MDHEN and CDR2 SYDVKM. Trimming cost V 3 bases and J 2 bases, with 17 bases left between them. The CDR3 is made up of 17 amino acids. DNA for the CDR3: TGTGCCAGCAGTTTCCCTACCTCACTAGCTCCCTACAATGAGCAGTTCTTC. Translation gives CASSFPTSLAPYNEQFF.

This clone appeared once. In nucleotides, the CDR3 is TGTGCCAGCAGCTTAGACGGACTCCTTCGGGGTTACAATGAGCAGTTCTTC. Protein sequence: CASSLDGLLRGYNEQFF. The rearrangement joins TRBV11-3 to TRBJ2-1; D might be TRBD2 (5 bases). From germline, CDR1 is SGHNT and CDR2 YENEEA. The CDR3 sequence is 17 residues long. The V end lost 0 bases, the J end lost 4 bases, and 16 bases lay between the germline ends. Full variable domain (missing parts from reference TRBV11-3 and TRBJ2-1): EAGVVQSPRYKIIEKKQPVAFWCNPISGHNTLYWYLQNLGQGPELLIRYENEEAVDDSQLPKDRFSAERLKGVDSTLKIQPAELGDSAVYLCASSLDGLLRGYNEQFFGPGTRLTVL.

V and J are TRBV7-8 and TRBJ1-1, with TRBD1 matching 8 bases. CDR1 and CDR2 from the germline V gene are SGHVS and FQNEAQ. CDR3 length: 15 amino acids. V lost 0 bases, J lost 7 bases, and 7 bases stayed unmatched. The CDR3: CASSLAGQGMGEAFF. CDR3 in DNA: TGTGCCAGCAGCTTAGCAGGACAGGGTATGGGTGAAGCTTTCTTT.

This clone came up once. The gene calls are TRBV6-1 and TRBJ2-7, with unresolved D. This CDR3 contains 13 residues. V gave up 6 bases and J gave up 0 bases, with 9 bases separating them. The germline V gene has CDR1 MNHNS and CDR2 SASEGT. CDR3 protein: CASRAVSSYEQYF. The CDR3 nucleotides read TGTGCCAGCAGGGCGGTGAGCTCCTACGAGCAGTACTTC.

The chain is built from TRBV18 and TRBJ1-2; unclear D gene. Germline V lookup: CDR1 KGHSH, CDR2 LQKENI. The CDR3 extends over 13 amino acids. Deletions cut 3 bases from V and 6 bases from J, with 11 bases between. DNA for the CDR3: TGTGCCAGCTCACCCCGGTTCGAGGATGGCTACACCTTC. This codes for CASSPRFEDGYTF.

V gene TRBV7-9 combines with J gene TRBJ2-1, with D possibly being TRBD2 (5 bases). Deletions cut 0 bases from V and 8 bases from J, with 11 bases between. The CDR3 runs 14 residues. Germline V CDR1 and CDR2: SEHNR, FQNEAQ (reference sequence). This CDR3 is CASSLALPRDEQFF. Here the CDR3 DNA reads TGTGCCAGCAGCTTAGCGCTGCCGAGGGATGAGCAGTTCTTC.

The CDR3 DNA is TGTGCCAGCAGCTCCGTCGGGGGGGGGAAGGGCACTGAAGCTTTCTTT. This sequence encodes CASSSVGGGKGTEAFF. The V gene is TRBV7-9, the J gene TRBJ1-1; D is perhaps TRBD1 (5 bases). CDR1 is SEHNR and CDR2 is FQNEAQ in the germline V gene (reference sequence). Between the trimmed V and J ends, which lost 4 bases and 4 bases, there was a span of 19 bases. The CDR3 extends over 16 amino acids.

As concerns this clone: An end of the junction does not agree with germline; a read error may underlie this. The V gene is TRBV7-9, the J gene TRBJ1-3; D call uncertain. Germline assignment: CDR1 SEHNR and CDR2 FQNEAQ (reference sequence). The CDR3 spans 17 residues. The CDR3 is CSSSLARGEFSGNTIYF. CDR3 in DNA: TGTTCCAGCAGCTTAGCGCGAGGAGAGTTTTCTGGAAACACCATATATTTT.

The table lists this clone with a count of one. The chain joins TRBV4-2 to TRBJ2-1, with 10 bases lining up with TRBD2. CDR1 LGHNA and CDR2 YNFKEQ come from the germline V gene. The CDR3 length is 16 residues. With V trimmed by 1 base and J by 8 bases, 8 bases remained unmatched. The CDR3, as DNA: TGTGCCAGCAGCCAAGTTCCTAGCGGGAGTGTGGATGAGCAGTTCTTC. Its translation: CASSQVPSGSVDEQFF.

The rearrangement uses TRBV4-1 and TRBJ2-1; tentative D call: TRBD2 (6 bases). The CDR3 totals 16 residues. CDR1 and CDR2 (germline): MGHRA, YSYEKL. V was clipped by 1 base and J by 6 bases, with 16 bases between them. The CDR3 sequence: CASSQALSGSGNEQFF. In DNA, the CDR3 is TGCGCCAGCAGCCAAGCATTGTCCGGGAGTGGCAATGAGCAGTTCTTC.

As concerns this clone: This CDR3 is also generated by other DNA sequences in the sample. The chain recombines TRBV27 with TRBJ2-7; TRBD2 is a possible D gene (6 bases). Germline V gene sequence: CDR1 MNHEY, CDR2 SMNVEV (reference sequence). V gave up 1 base and J gave up 6 bases, with 7 bases separating them. CDR3 size: 12 residues. This CDR3 is CASSLLGGEQYF. For the CDR3, the DNA is TGTGCCAGCAGTTTATTGGGGGGCGAGCAGTACTTC.